This entry lists 17 T cell receptor beta chains sequenced from one sample in a study of cytomegalovirus exposure and HLA in healthy donors. Profiling relied on immunoSEQ multiplex PCR, and the TCRdb table lists in-frame clones only, not all of them. The sample lists about 82,000 clones, 85% to 95% occurring once. The sample comprised PBMCs. Receptors were obtained from a man aged 18 to 35 in good health and CMV-seronegative.

The rearrangement uses TRBV7-9 and TRBJ1-3; no firm D call. Germline loops: CDR1 SEHNR, CDR2 FQNEAQ (reference sequence). Trimming removed 2 bases at V and 4 bases at J, with 12 bases between. The length of the CDR3 is 15 residues. CDR3: CASSLISGAGNTIYF. The CDR3 coding sequence is TGTGCCAGCAGCTTAATCTCTGGAGCGGGAAACACCATATATTTT.

The V call is TRBV2, the J call TRBJ1-5, with TRBD1 as a possible D gene (5 bases). The V gene's germline CDR1 is SNHLY and CDR2 FYNNEI. The CDR3 has 16 amino acids. Trimming pared 5 bases from V and 0 bases from J, leaving 14 bases between. CDR3 loop: CASSRDRQYSNQPQHF. The CDR3 bases are TGTGCCAGCAGTAGAGATCGACAGTATAGCAATCAGCCCCAGCATTTT.

In DNA form, the CDR3 reads TGCAGCGTGTCAGGGGGGAGAGGAACTGAAGCTTTCTTT. This encodes CSVSGGRGTEAFF. The chain has TRBV29-1 and TRBJ1-1, with 7 bases fitting TRBD1. Germline V lookup: CDR1 SQVTM, CDR2 ANQGSEA. J gave up 5 bases and V 6 bases, and 9 bases lay outside the gene matches. The length of the CDR3 is 13 residues. The variable domain in full, completed from reference TRBV29-1 and TRBJ1-1, reads SAVISQKPSRDICQRGTSLTIQCQVDSQVTMMFWYRQQPGQSLTLIATANQGSEATYESGFVIDKFPISRPNLTFSTLTVSNMSPEDSSIYLCSVSGGRGTEAFFGQGTRLTVV.

The genes are TRBV15 and TRBJ2-5; TRBD2 matches at 7 bases. This CDR3 comprises 17 residues. Germline trimming cut 0 bases from V and 4 bases from J; bases unmatched to any gene: 11. Germline-derived CDR1 and CDR2 are LNHNV and YYDKDF (reference sequence). This CDR3 reads CATSRERESKMGETQYF. In nucleotides, the CDR3 is TGTGCCACCAGCAGAGAGCGGGAGAGCAAGATGGGAGAGACCCAGTACTTC. Supplemented by reference TRBV15 and TRBJ2-5, the full variable domain reads DAMVIQNPRYQVTQFGKPVTLSCSQTLNHNVMYWYQQKSSQAPKLLFHYYDKDFNNEADTPDNFQSRRPNTSFCFLDIRSPGLGDTAMYLCATSRERESKMGETQYFGPGTRLLVL.

J is TRBJ2-5 and V is TRBV11-2; weak D call: TRBD2 (5 bases). The CDR3 has 13 residues. CDR1 is SGHAT, CDR2 FQNNGV, per germline. With 4 bases removed from V and 0 bases from J, the gap between germline ends came to 6 bases. CDR3 amino acids: CASSSGNQETQYF. DNA of the CDR3: TGTGCCAGCAGCTCGGGGAACCAAGAGACCCAGTACTTC. Variable domain in full (rest from reference TRBV11-2 and TRBJ2-5): EAGVAQSPRYKIIEKRQSVAFWCNPISGHATLYWYQQILGQGPKLLIQFQNNGVVDDSQLPKDRFSAERLKGVDSTLKIQPAKLEDSAVYLCASSSGNQETQYFGPGTRLLVL.

The J gene is TRBJ2-3, the V gene TRBV7-6, with D possibly matching TRBD1 (6 bases). The germline gives CDR1 SGHVS, CDR2 FNYEAQ. The CDR3 consists of 12 residues. Between the trimmed V and J ends, which lost 4 bases and 14 bases, there was a span of 16 bases. The CDR3 sequence: CASSSGALHPYF. DNA for the CDR3: TGTGCCAGCAGCTCAGGGGCCCTTCATCCGTATTTT.

CDR3: CASSHPTVDTYNEQFF. CDR3 bases: TGTGCCAGCAGCCACCCTACCGTTGACACCTACAATGAGCAGTTCTTC. This chain joins TRBV4-2 and TRBJ2-1; D not certain. V was clipped by 3 bases and J by 2 bases, with 14 bases between them. The CDR3 runs to 16 residues. Germline V gives CDR1 LGHNA, CDR2 YNFKEQ.

J is TRBJ2-7 and V is TRBV9; 8 bases are a match to TRBD2. The CDR3 is 14 residues long. Germline CDR1 SGDLS, CDR2 YYNGEE. Germline trimming cut 1 base from V and 3 bases from J; bases unmatched to any gene: 3. CDR3 residues: CASSVQSGSYEQYF. The CDR3 region has the DNA TGTGCCAGCAGCGTACAGAGCGGGAGCTACGAGCAGTACTTC.

The V gene is TRBV10-3, the J gene TRBJ2-3; weak D call: TRBD1 (6 bases). The V end was cut by 6 bases, the J end by 0 bases, with 13 bases between. CDR3 size: 15 residues. Per germline, CDR1 ENHRY and CDR2 SYGVKD. The CDR3 coding sequence is TGTGCCATCAGCATAAGGGACATTAGCACAGATACGCAGTATTTT. Translated, it gives CAISIRDISTDTQYF.

The chain has TRBV18 and TRBJ2-7; D possibly corresponds to TRBD2 (5 bases). V was trimmed by 0 bases and J by 2 bases, leaving 8 bases between them. The CDR3 is 14 residues long. CDR1 is KGHSH, CDR2 LQKENI, per germline. The CDR3 loop is CASSPPASPYEQYF. DNA of the CDR3: TGTGCCAGCTCACCACCCGCTAGCCCCTACGAGCAGTACTTC.

The chain joins TRBV6-5 to TRBJ1-2; D unclear. This CDR3 is built from 13 residues. Germline assignment: CDR1 MNHEY and CDR2 SVGAGI. Trimming took 4 bases from V and 5 from J, leaving 11 bases between them. In nucleotides, the CDR3 is TGTGCCAGCAGTTCGGCAGGCTGGTATGGCTACACCTTC. It codes for CASSSAGWYGYTF.

The V and J genes are TRBV5-1 and TRBJ2-7, with D possibly TRBD2 on 6 matching bases. Trimming removed 4 bases at V and 6 bases at J, with 11 bases between. This CDR3 spans 12 amino acids. Per the germline V gene, CDR1 is SGHRS and CDR2 is YFSETQ. The CDR3 bases are TGCGCCAGCAGCCCGGTTAGCGGCGAGCAGTACTTC. Its protein is CASSPVSGEQYF.

The count of this clone is one. The chain couples TRBV15 to TRBJ2-7, with TRBD2 matching over 11 bases. The CDR3 runs to 15 residues. CDR1 is LNHNV and CDR2 is YYDKDF in the germline V gene (reference sequence). The ends lost 3 bases at V and 3 bases at J; junction bases unmatched: 4. The CDR3 reads CATSSRTSGSYEQYF. In DNA, the CDR3 is TGTGCCACCAGCAGTCGAACTAGCGGGAGCTACGAGCAGTACTTC.

V and J are TRBV5-1 and TRBJ1-1, with a tentative D call TRBD1 (6 bases). The germline V gene encodes CDR1 SGHRS and CDR2 YFSETQ. Trimming took 4 bases from V and 5 from J, leaving 15 bases between them. This CDR3 comprises 14 residues. The CDR3 nucleotides read TGCGCCAGCAGCCCAGGACTTACAGGGACTGAAGCTTTCTTT. Its protein product is CASSPGLTGTEAFF.

The chain couples TRBV27 to TRBJ1-1; TRBD1 might be the D (5 bases). Trimming took off 1 base at V and 0 bases at J, with 18 bases between the two ends. The CDR3 spans 18 residues. CDR1 is MNHEY and CDR2 is SMNVEV in the germline V gene (reference sequence). CDR3 bases: TGTGCCAGCAGTTTATATCCCCCAACAGGAACTATGAACACTGAAGCTTTCTTT. As protein: CASSLYPPTGTMNTEAFF.

The chain has TRBV2 and TRBJ1-3, with 8 bases aligning to TRBD1. With 6 bases clipped from V and 4 bases from J, the junction kept 5 bases outside the gene matches. Germline CDR1 and CDR2: SNHLY and FYNNEI. This CDR3 is built from 14 residues. The CDR3 DNA reads TGTGCCAGCAGACAACAGGGGGTCGGAAACACCATATATTTT. This sequence encodes CASRQQGVGNTIYF.

This sequence joins TRBV7-3 and TRBJ1-1; D is perhaps TRBD1 (5 bases). CDR1 and CDR2 from the germline V gene are SGHTA and FQGTGA. The CDR3 is 14 amino acids. V was cut by 2 bases and J by 3 bases, with 10 bases left in between. DNA of the CDR3: TGTGCCAGCAGCTTAGGGGGGAAGGACACTGAAGCTTTCTTT. Amino acid sequence: CASSLGGKDTEAFF.